A single sample gave rise to the 9 T cell receptor beta chains below, sequenced in a study of blood T cell repertoires in COVID-19. Here immunoSEQ multiplex PCR was the method, and the copy in TCRdb shows in-frame clones only, minus some. In the table there are about 180,000 clones, 80% to 90% of which are singletons. Sample: peripheral blood. These receptors all stem from a man between 18 and 35 years old who had recovered from COVID-19.

This chain connects TRBV3-1 (or the pseudogene TRBV3-2) to TRBJ2-1; no reliable D call. The CDR3 totals 16 residues. Germline CDR1 is LGHDT and CDR2 is YNNKEL (reference sequence). The germline V and J ends were trimmed by 1 base and 2 bases, with 12 bases remaining between them. CDR3 in amino acids: CASSQGIPVTYNEQFF. In DNA, the CDR3 is TGTGCCAGCAGCCAAGGTATACCAGTCACCTACAATGAGCAGTTCTTC.

V gene TRBV18 combines with J gene TRBJ1-3; 9 positions match TRBD1. The V gene's germline CDR1 is KGHSH and CDR2 LQKENI. The length of the CDR3 is 17 residues. V lost 2 bases and J lost 1; bases outside the gene matches: 6. This CDR3 is CASSPSVGQGSGNTIYF. In DNA form, the CDR3 reads TGTGCCAGCTCACCAAGCGTGGGACAGGGTTCTGGAAACACCATATATTTT.

This chain links TRBV19 with TRBJ2-7; no firm D call. The length of the CDR3 is 13 residues. Germline V gives CDR1 LNHDA, CDR2 SQIVND (reference sequence). V dropped 1 base and J dropped 2 bases, with 6 bases sitting between them. The CDR3 loop reads CASSIGAAYEQYF. The CDR3 nucleotides are TGTGCCAGTAGTATAGGGGCAGCCTACGAGCAGTACTTC.

V is TRBV2 and J is TRBJ2-1, with 8 bases identical to TRBD2. With V trimmed by 7 bases and J by 7 bases, 12 bases remained unmatched. Germline CDR1 reads SNHLY; CDR2 reads FYNNEI. The CDR3 covers 15 residues. Here the CDR3 reads CASIRGSGGRNEQFF. The CDR3 DNA sequence: TGTGCCAGCATCCGGGGGAGTGGCGGGAGGAATGAGCAGTTCTTC.

The chain employs TRBV6-2 or TRBV6-3 and TRBJ2-3; D is unresolved. Trimming pared 0 bases from V and 4 bases from J, leaving 14 bases between. The CDR3 loop spans 16 amino acids. Germline-derived CDR1 and CDR2 are MNHEY and SVGEGT. The CDR3 sequence is CASSYSSSFSADTQYF. The CDR3 nucleotides read TGTGCCAGCAGTTACTCTAGCAGTTTTTCGGCAGATACGCAGTATTTT.

The genes are TRBV24-1 and TRBJ2-5; D perhaps matches TRBD1 (5 bases). The CDR3 length is 14 residues. The germline V gene encodes CDR1 KGHDR and CDR2 SFDVKD. With 9 bases removed from V and 5 bases from J, the gap between germline ends came to 18 bases. The CDR3 sequence is CATAPGRGWETQYF. The CDR3 nucleotides are TGTGCCACCGCGCCCGGTAGGGGTTGGGAGACCCAGTACTTC.

The genes are TRBV19 and TRBJ2-1; D unclear. The germline CDR1 and CDR2 sequences are LNHDA and SQIVND (reference sequence). The V end was cut by 7 bases, the J end by 6 bases, with 10 bases between. The CDR3 is made up of 12 amino acids. This CDR3 reads CASNELPNEQFF. Here the CDR3 DNA reads TGTGCCAGTAATGAACTCCCCAATGAGCAGTTCTTC.

The V gene is TRBV28, the J gene TRBJ2-2, with 7 bases identical to TRBD1. Trimming took 7 bases from V and 2 from J; bases not matched to a gene: 7. CDR1 is MDHEN and CDR2 is SYDVKM in the germline V gene. The CDR3 consists of 15 residues. CDR3 protein: CASKPGQSNTGELFF. The CDR3 nucleotides read TGTGCCAGCAAACCGGGACAGAGTAACACCGGGGAGCTGTTTTTT.

The chain links TRBV19 to TRBJ2-7; 9 positions agree with TRBD1. Trimming took 4 bases from V and 3 from J; bases not matched to a gene: 4. Germline V gene lookup returns CDR1 LNHDA and CDR2 SQIVND (reference sequence). The CDR3 loop spans 14 amino acids. CDR3 sequence (DNA): TGTGCCAGTAGTAGACAGGGGGGAAACTACGAGCAGTACTTC. This encodes CASSRQGGNYEQYF.